These 13 T cell receptor beta chains were all obtained from the same sample, sequenced in a study of T cells in localized non-small cell lung cancer. TCRdb keeps only in-frame clones here, not all; method: immunoSEQ multiplex PCR. The data contain approximately 35,000 clones, 91% of them seen just once; the ten biggest clones take up less than 6%. This sample comprised PBMCs, obtained before any cancer treatment. These receptors were obtained from a man aged 35-69 years with stage II lung adenocarcinoma.

With respect to this clone: A much larger clone lies a single base off, so this may be a read error. The chain is built from TRBV19 and TRBJ2-7; possible D gene TRBD2, 6 bases. The CDR3 is 13 amino acids. The ends were cut back, 9 bases at V and 2 bases at J, with 14 bases in the middle. Germline values: CDR1 LNHDA, CDR2 SQIVND (reference sequence). CDR3 in amino acids: CASRLEGTYEQYF. The DNA for the CDR3 is TGTGCCAGCCGACTAGAGGGAACCTACGAGCAGTACTTC.

The CDR3 coding sequence is TGTGCCAGCAGCCCCCGGACACCGAGCTCTGGAAACACCATATATTTT. Translating gives CASSPRTPSSGNTIYF. The chain carries TRBV14 and TRBJ1-3; perhaps TRBD1 as D (5 bases). Trimming removed 4 bases at V and 0 bases at J, with 13 bases between. Germline-derived CDR1 and CDR2 are SGHDN and FVKESK. This CDR3 has 16 amino acids.

The chain links TRBV11-3 to TRBJ2-2; TRBD2 matches at 7 bases. CDR3 length: 16 residues. In germline, CDR1 is SGHNT, CDR2 YENEEA. With V trimmed by 3 bases and J by 4 bases, 8 bases remained unmatched. The CDR3 reads CASSFGGSIGTGELFF. CDR3 DNA: TGTGCCAGCAGCTTCGGCGGGAGTATTGGCACCGGGGAGCTGTTTTTT.

The V gene is TRBV7-2, the J gene TRBJ2-1; D might be TRBD1 or TRBD2, each matching 5 bases. The V and J ends lost 3 bases and 5 bases respectively, with 17 bases between them. This CDR3 has 16 residues. CDR1 SGHTA and CDR2 FQGNSA come from the germline V gene. In nucleotides, the CDR3 is TGTGCCAGCAGCTTTGGGGCGCGGGTCATTCACAATGAGCAGTTCTTC. Translated, it gives CASSFGARVIHNEQFF.

The gene calls are TRBV7-6 and TRBJ2-5; 8 positions agree with TRBD1. V was clipped by 5 bases and J by 4 bases; unmatched bases: 6. CDR1 and CDR2 (germline): SGHVS, FNYEAQ. CDR3 length: 14 residues. In nucleotides, the CDR3 is TGTGCCAGCAGCCCGACAGGGGTGGGAGAGACCCAGTACTTC. It codes for CASSPTGVGETQYF. Looking up the rest from reference TRBV7-6 and TRBJ2-5 gives the full variable domain: GAGVSQSPRYKVTKRGQDVALRCDPISGHVSLYWYRQALGQGPEFLTYFNYEAQQDKSGLPNDRFSAERPEGSISTLTIQRTEQRDSAMYRCASSPTGVGETQYFGPGTRLLVL.

V and J are TRBV19 and TRBJ2-3, with D perhaps TRBD1 (6 bases). Trimming left V 7 bases short and J 7 bases short, with 18 bases between. This CDR3 contains 14 residues. Germline assignment: CDR1 LNHDA and CDR2 SQIVND (reference sequence). The CDR3 loop is CASTSEPRGNTQYF. The CDR3 DNA follows: TGTGCCAGTACCTCGGAACCCAGGGGTAATACGCAGTATTTT.

V usage is TRBV19 and J usage is TRBJ2-3, with no clear D. Between the trimmed V and J ends, which lost 4 bases and 2 bases, there was a span of 16 bases. This CDR3 is built from 16 residues. In germline, CDR1 is LNHDA, CDR2 SQIVND (reference sequence). In DNA form, the CDR3 reads TGTGCCAGTAGTACAACCACAGCGCCCCTCACAGATACGCAGTATTTT. Amino acids: CASSTTTAPLTDTQYF. The complete variable domain, with remaining parts taken from reference TRBV19 and TRBJ2-3, reads DGGITQSPKYLFRKEGQNVTLSCEQNLNHDAMYWYRQDPGQGLRLIYYSQIVNDFQKGDIAEGYSVSREKKESFPLTVTSAQKNPTAFYLCASSTTTAPLTDTQYFGPGTRLTVL.

The rearrangement links TRBV2 to TRBJ2-5; D gene uncertain. Germline lookup yields CDR1 SNHLY and CDR2 FYNNEI. V lost 1 base and J lost 2, with 5 bases in between. This CDR3 comprises 13 residues. The CDR3 nucleotides read TGTGCCAGCAGTGAAGTCTTACAAGAGACCCAGTACTTC. It codes for CASSEVLQETQYF.

V usage is TRBV5-5 and J usage is TRBJ2-3, with 7 bases that match TRBD2. The V segment lost 4 bases and the J segment 1 base; nucleotides outside the gene matches: 3. The germline CDR1 and CDR2 sequences are SGHKS and YYEKEE (reference sequence). The CDR3 is 14 residues long. The CDR3 DNA reads as TGTGCCAGCAGCCCGGGAGGCCGCACAGATACGCAGTATTTT. It yields the protein CASSPGGRTDTQYF. The full variable domain, in which reference TRBV5-5 and TRBJ2-3 provide the parts outside the CDR3, is DAGVTQSPTHLIKTRGQQVTLRCSPISGHKSVSWYQQVLGQGPQFIFQYYEKEERGRGNFPDRFSARQFPNYSSELNVNALLLGDSALYLCASSPGGRTDTQYFGPGTRLTVL.

The V gene is TRBV4-2, the J gene TRBJ2-1; TRBD2 might be the D (6 bases). Trimming shortened V by 0 bases and J by 7 bases, and 13 bases separated the two germline ends. CDR1 LGHNA and CDR2 YNFKEQ come from the germline V gene. The CDR3 is 15 amino acids. The CDR3 loop is CASSQDLGTLNEQFF. The CDR3 DNA is TGTGCCAGCAGCCAAGATCTGGGGACTTTGAATGAGCAGTTCTTC.

This chain joins TRBV18 and TRBJ1-1; D possibly corresponds to TRBD1 (5 bases). The CDR3 totals 14 residues. Per the germline V gene, CDR1 is KGHSH and CDR2 is LQKENI. Deletions cut 1 base from V and 1 base from J, with 7 bases between. The CDR3 loop reads CASSPQGANTEAFF. The CDR3 bases are TGTGCCAGCTCACCACAAGGGGCGAACACTGAAGCTTTCTTT.

This clone came up once. The chain employs TRBV29-1 and TRBJ2-4; a weak D match, TRBD1 (5 bases). Trimming stripped 4 bases from V and 5 bases from J, with 9 bases between. Germline CDR1 reads SQVTM; CDR2 reads ANQGSEA. This CDR3 spans 12 amino acids. The CDR3 DNA follows: TGCAGCGTTGGGGAAGGGGAAAACATTCAGTACTTC. This codes for CSVGEGENIQYF. Drawing the rest from reference TRBV29-1 and TRBJ2-4, the complete variable domain is SAVISQKPSRDICQRGTSLTIQCQVDSQVTMMFWYRQQPGQSLTLIATANQGSEATYESGFVIDKFPISRPNLTFSTLTVSNMSPEDSSIYLCSVGEGENIQYFGAGTRLSVL.

This chain connects TRBV10-2 to TRBJ2-2, with D possibly matching TRBD2 (6 bases). This CDR3 has 13 amino acids. The V gene lost 7 bases and the J gene lost 1 base, with 7 bases spanning the gap. In germline, CDR1 is WSHSY, CDR2 SAAADI. DNA for the CDR3: TGCGCCAGCATGGAGGGGAACACCGGGGAGCTGTTTTTT. Residues: CASMEGNTGELFF.